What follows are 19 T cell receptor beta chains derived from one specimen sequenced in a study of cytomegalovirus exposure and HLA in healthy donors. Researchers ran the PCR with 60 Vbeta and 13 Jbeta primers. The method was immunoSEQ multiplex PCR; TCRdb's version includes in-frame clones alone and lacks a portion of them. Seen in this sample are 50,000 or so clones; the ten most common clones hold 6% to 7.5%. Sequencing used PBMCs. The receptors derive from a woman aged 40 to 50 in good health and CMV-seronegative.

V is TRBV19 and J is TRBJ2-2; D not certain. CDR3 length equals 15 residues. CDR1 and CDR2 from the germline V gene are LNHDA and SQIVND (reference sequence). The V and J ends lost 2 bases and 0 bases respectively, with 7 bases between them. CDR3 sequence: CASSINKANTGELFF. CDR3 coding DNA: TGTGCCAGTAGTATAAACAAAGCGAACACCGGGGAGCTGTTTTTT.

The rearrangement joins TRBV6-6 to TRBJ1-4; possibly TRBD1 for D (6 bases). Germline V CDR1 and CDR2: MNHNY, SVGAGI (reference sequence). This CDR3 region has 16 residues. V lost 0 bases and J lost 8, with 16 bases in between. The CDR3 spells CASSYSWGRGAEKLFF. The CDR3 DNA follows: TGTGCCAGCAGTTACTCATGGGGCCGGGGGGCGGAAAAACTGTTTTTT.

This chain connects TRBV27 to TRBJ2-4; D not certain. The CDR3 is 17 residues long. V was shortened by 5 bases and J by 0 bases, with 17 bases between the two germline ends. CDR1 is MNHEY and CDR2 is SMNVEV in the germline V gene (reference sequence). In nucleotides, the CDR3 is TGTGCCAGCAGTCCCCGGAGCCACGTTCTAGCCAAAAACATTCAGTACTTC. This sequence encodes CASSPRSHVLAKNIQYF.

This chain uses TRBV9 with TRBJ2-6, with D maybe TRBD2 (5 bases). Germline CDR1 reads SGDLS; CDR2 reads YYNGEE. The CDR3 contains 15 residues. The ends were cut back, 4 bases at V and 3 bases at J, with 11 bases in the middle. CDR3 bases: TGTGCCAGCAGCCGAGCGGTTCATGGGGCCAACGTCCTGACTTTC. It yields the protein CASSRAVHGANVLTF.

DNA of the CDR3: TGCGCCAGCAGCTTGGAAGACTCCGCCTACGAGCAGTACTTC. Its translation is CASSLEDSAYEQYF. The gene calls are TRBV5-1 and TRBJ2-7, with unresolved D. CDR1 and CDR2 (germline): SGHRS, YFSETQ. V was clipped by 0 bases and J by 2 bases, with 9 bases between them. The CDR3 is made up of 14 amino acids. Full variable domain (missing parts from reference TRBV5-1 and TRBJ2-7): KAGVTQTPRYLIKTRGQQVTLSCSPISGHRSVSWYQQTPGQGLQFLFEYFSETQRNKGNFPGRFSGRQFSNSRSEMNVSTLELGDSALYLCASSLEDSAYEQYFGPGTRLTVT.

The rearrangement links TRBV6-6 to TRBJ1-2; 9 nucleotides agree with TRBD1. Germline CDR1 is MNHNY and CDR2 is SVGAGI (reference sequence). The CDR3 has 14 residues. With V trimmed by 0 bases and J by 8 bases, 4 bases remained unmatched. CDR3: CASSYSRDREGYTF. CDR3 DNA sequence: TGTGCCAGCAGTTACTCGAGGGACAGGGAAGGCTACACCTTC.

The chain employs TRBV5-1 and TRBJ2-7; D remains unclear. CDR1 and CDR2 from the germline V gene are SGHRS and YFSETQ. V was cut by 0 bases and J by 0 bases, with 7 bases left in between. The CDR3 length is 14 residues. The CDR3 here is CASSLEDSSYEQYF. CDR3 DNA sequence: TGCGCCAGCAGCTTGGAAGACTCCTCCTACGAGCAGTACTTC.

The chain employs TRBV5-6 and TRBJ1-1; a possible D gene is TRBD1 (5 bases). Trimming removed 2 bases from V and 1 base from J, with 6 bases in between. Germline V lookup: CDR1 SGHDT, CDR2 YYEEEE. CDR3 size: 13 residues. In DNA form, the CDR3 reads TGTGCCAGCAGCTTCGACAGGAACACTGAAGCTTTCTTT. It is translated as CASSFDRNTEAFF.

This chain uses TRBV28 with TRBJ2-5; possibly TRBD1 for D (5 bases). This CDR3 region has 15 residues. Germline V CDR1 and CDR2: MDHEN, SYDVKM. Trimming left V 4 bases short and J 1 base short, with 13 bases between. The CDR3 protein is CASSSTSGPQETQYF. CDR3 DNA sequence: TGTGCCAGCAGTTCAACCTCAGGGCCCCAAGAGACCCAGTACTTC.

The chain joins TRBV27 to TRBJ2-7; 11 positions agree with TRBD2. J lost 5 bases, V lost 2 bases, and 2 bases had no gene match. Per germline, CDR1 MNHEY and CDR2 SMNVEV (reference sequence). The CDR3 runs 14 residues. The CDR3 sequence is CASSLALAGDEQYF. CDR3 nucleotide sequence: TGTGCCAGCAGTTTAGCACTAGCGGGAGACGAGCAGTACTTC.

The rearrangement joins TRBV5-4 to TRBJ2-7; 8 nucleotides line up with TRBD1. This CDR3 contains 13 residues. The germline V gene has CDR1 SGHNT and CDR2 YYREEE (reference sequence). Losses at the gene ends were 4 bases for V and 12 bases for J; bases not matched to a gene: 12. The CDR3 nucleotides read TGTGCCAGCAGCCTGGATGCAGGGGGCAGACGGTACTTC. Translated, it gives CASSLDAGGRRYF.

The chain's CDR3 is CASSLVVAYEQYF. The CDR3 bases are TGTGCCAGCAGCTTAGTAGTAGCCTACGAGCAGTACTTC. The J gene is TRBJ2-7, the V gene TRBV7-2; D is unresolved. V was trimmed by 1 base and J by 2 bases, leaving 6 bases between them. CDR3 length: 13 residues. Germline values: CDR1 SGHTA, CDR2 FQGNSA.

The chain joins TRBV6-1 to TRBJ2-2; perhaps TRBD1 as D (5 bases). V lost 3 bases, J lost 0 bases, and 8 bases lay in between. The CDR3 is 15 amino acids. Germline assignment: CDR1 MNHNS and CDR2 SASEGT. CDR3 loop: CASSEQGANTGELFF. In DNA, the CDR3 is TGTGCCAGCAGTGAGCAGGGCGCGAACACCGGGGAGCTGTTTTTT.

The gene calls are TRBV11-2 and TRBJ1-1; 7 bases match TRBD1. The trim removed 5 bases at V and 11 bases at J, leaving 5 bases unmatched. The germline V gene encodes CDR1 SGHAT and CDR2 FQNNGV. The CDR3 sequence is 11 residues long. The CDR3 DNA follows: TGTGCCAGCAGCCACACAGGGGATGCTTTCTTT. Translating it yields CASSHTGDAFF.

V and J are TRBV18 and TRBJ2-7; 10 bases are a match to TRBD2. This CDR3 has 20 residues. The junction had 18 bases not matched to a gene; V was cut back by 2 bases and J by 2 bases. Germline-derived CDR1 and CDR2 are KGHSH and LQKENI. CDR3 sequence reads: CASSPRPGQGSSGGAYEQYF. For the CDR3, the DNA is TGTGCCAGCTCACCAAGGCCGGGCCAGGGCTCTAGCGGGGGTGCCTACGAGCAGTACTTC.

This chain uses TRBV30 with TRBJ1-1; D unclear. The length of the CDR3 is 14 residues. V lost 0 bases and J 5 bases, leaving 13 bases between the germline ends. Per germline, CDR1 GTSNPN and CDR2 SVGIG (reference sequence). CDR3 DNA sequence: TGTGCCTGGAGTGTAAATGACGGGTCGACTGAAGCTTTCTTT. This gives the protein CAWSVNDGSTEAFF.

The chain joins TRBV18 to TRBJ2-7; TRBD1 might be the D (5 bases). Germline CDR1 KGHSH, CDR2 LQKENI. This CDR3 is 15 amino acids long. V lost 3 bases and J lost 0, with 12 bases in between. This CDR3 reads CASSPDTRSSYEQYF. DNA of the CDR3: TGTGCCAGCTCACCGGACACTCGATCCTCCTACGAGCAGTACTTC.

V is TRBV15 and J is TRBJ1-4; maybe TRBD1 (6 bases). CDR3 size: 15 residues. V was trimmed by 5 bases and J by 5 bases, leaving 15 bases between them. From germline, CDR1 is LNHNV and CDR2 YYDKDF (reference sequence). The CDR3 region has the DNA TGTGCCACCAGCCTGGGGGGGGCTTCGAATGAAAAACTGTTTTTT. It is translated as CATSLGGASNEKLFF. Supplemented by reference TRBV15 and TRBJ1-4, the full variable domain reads DAMVIQNPRYQVTQFGKPVTLSCSQTLNHNVMYWYQQKSSQAPKLLFHYYDKDFNNEADTPDNFQSRRPNTSFCFLDIRSPGLGDTAMYLCATSLGGASNEKLFFGSGTQLSVL.

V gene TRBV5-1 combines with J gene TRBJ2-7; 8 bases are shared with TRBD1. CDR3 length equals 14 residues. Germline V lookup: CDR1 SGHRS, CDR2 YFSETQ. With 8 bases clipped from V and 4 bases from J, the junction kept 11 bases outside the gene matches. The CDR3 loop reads CASASGQGGYEQYF. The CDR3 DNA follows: TGCGCCAGTGCGAGTGGACAGGGTGGGTACGAGCAGTACTTC.